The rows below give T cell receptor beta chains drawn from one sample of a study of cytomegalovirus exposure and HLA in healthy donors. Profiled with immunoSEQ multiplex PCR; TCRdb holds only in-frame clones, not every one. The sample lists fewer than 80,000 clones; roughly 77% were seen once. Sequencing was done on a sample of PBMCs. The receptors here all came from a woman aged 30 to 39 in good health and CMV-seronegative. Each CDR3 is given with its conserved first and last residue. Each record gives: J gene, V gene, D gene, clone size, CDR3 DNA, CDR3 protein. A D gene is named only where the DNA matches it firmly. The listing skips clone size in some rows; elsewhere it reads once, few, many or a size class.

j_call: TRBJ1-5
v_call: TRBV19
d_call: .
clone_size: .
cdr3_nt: TGTGCCAGTAGTTATGCGTATACCCAGCATTTT
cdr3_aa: CASSYAYTQHF

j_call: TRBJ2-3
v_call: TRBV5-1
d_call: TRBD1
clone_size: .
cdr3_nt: TGCGCCAGCAGCTTGGGGACAGGGACGTCCACAGATACGCAGTATTTT
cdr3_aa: CASSLGTGTSTDTQYF

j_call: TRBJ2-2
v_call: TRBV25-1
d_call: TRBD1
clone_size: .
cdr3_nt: TGTGCCAGCAGTGTGGACAGGGATACCGGGGAGCTGTTTTTT
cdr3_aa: CASSVDRDTGELFF

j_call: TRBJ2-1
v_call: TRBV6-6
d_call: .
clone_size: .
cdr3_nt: TGTGCCAGCAGTTACTCCCGGGACATATACAATGAGCAGTTCTTC
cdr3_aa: CASSYSRDIYNEQFF

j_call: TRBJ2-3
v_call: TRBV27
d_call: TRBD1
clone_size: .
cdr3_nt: TGTGCCAGCAGTTTAGGGTACGGGACAGGGTATGCAGATACGCAGTATTTT
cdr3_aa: CASSLGYGTGYADTQYF

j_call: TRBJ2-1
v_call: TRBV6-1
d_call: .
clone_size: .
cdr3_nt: TGTGCCAGCAGTGAACAACCCGACAGCTACAATGAGCAGTTCTTC
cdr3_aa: CASSEQPDSYNEQFF

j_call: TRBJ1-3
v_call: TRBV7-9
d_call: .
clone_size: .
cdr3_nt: TGTGCCAGCAGCTTACCACAGGGTCAGTCGAACACCATATATTTT
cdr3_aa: CASSLPQGQSNTIYF

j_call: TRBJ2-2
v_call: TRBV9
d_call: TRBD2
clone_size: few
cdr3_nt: TGTGCCAGCAGCGTAGTAGCGGGAGGGAACACCGGGGAGCTGTTTTTT
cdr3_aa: CASSVVAGGNTGELFF

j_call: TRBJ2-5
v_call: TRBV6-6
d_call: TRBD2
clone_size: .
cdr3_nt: TGTGCCAGCAGTCCGGACAGGACTAGCGCACAAGAGACCCAGTACTTC
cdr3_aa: CASSPDRTSAQETQYF

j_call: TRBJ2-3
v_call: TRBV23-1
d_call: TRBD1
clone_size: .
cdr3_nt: TGCGCCAGCAGTCGACATCCCGGGACAGAAAAGCGCAAAGGGCAGGCAGATACGCAGTATTTT
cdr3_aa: CASSRHPGTEKRKGQADTQYF

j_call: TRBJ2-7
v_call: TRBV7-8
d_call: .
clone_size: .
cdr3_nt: TGTGCCAGCAGCTTAGACGCAGACCCCTCGGGGGAGCAGTACTTC
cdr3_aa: CASSLDADPSGEQYF

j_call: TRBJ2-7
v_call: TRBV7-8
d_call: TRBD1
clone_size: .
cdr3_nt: TGTGCCAGCAGCCAGGGACAGTTGGTCGACGAGCAGTACTTC
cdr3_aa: CASSQGQLVDEQYF

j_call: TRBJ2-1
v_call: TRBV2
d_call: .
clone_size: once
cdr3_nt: TGTGCCAGCAGGATGGCCGGGTGGGAGCAGTTCTTC
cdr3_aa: CASRMAGWEQFF

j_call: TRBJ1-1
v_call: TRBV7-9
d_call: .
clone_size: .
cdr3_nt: TGTGCCAGCAGCCAGTCAGTTCCGAACACTGAAGCTTTCTTT
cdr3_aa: CASSQSVPNTEAFF

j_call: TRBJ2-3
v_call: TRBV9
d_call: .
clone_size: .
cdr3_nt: TGTGCCAGCAGCTTCGACAGGAGCACAGATACGCAGTATTTT
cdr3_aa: CASSFDRSTDTQYF

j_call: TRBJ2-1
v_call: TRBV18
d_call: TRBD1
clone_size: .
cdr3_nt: TGTGCCAGCTCACCACCGGGACAGTACAATGAGCAGTTCTTC
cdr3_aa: CASSPPGQYNEQFF

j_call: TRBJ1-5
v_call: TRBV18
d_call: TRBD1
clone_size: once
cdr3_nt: TGTGCCAGCTCGCCGGGACAGGGGTTTCAGCCCCAGCATTTT
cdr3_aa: CASSPGQGFQPQHF